One and the same sample provided the 20 T cell receptor beta chains below, sequenced in a study of blood T cell repertoires in COVID-19. The data were produced by immunoSEQ multiplex PCR, yet TCRdb's version contains in-frame clones alone and is incomplete. The profile shows 140,000 to 150,000 clones, approximately 83% of them singletons. Sequenced: peripheral blood. These TCRs come from a woman aged 55 to 70 with COVID-19, enrolled during active disease.

This clone was found a few times. This sequence joins TRBV9 and TRBJ2-7, with 8 bases aligning to TRBD1. CDR1 and CDR2 (germline): SGDLS, YYNGEE. This CDR3 contains 15 residues. Trimming took 4 bases from V and 7 from J; bases not matched to a gene: 13. CDR3 protein: CASSQGAGLTWEQYF. CDR3 bases: TGTGCCAGCAGCCAGGGGGCGGGGCTAACGTGGGAGCAGTACTTC.

V usage is TRBV6-5 and J usage is TRBJ2-7; D ambiguous. This CDR3 is built from 15 residues. Per germline, CDR1 MNHEY and CDR2 SVGAGI. V was clipped by 0 bases and J by 1 base, with 10 bases between them. DNA for the CDR3: TGTGCCAGCAGTTACTCGATGTACATTTCCTACGAGCAGTACTTC. Translation gives CASSYSMYISYEQYF.

This clone was seen a few times. J is TRBJ1-1 and V is TRBV27, with D perhaps matching TRBD1 (6 bases). Per germline, CDR1 MNHEY and CDR2 SMNVEV (reference sequence). The CDR3 runs to 14 residues. Trimming stripped 5 bases from V and 5 bases from J, with 15 bases between. The CDR3 sequence is CASSVRGWGTEAFF. The CDR3 region has the DNA TGTGCCAGCAGTGTCAGGGGCTGGGGGACTGAAGCTTTCTTT.

V and J are TRBV4-1 and TRBJ2-2; 9 positions agree with TRBD2. Germline lookup yields CDR1 MGHRA and CDR2 YSYEKL. Trimming at V came to 2 bases and at J to 4 bases, leaving 5 bases not matched to a gene. The CDR3 is made up of 16 amino acids. The chain's CDR3 is CASSQWAGGSTGELFF. Here the CDR3 DNA reads TGCGCCAGCAGCCAATGGGCGGGGGGGTCCACCGGGGAGCTGTTTTTT.

The chain recombines TRBV6-5 with TRBJ2-2; D possibly corresponds to TRBD2 (5 bases). CDR1 and CDR2 from the germline V gene are MNHEY and SVGAGI. The CDR3 is 13 residues long. With 7 bases removed from V and 4 bases from J, the gap between germline ends came to 10 bases. As DNA, the CDR3 is TGTGCCAGCAAGTCGGGAATCACCGGGGAGCTGTTTTTT. This sequence encodes CASKSGITGELFF.

The rearrangement links TRBV3-1 (or the pseudogene TRBV3-2) to TRBJ2-5, with 8 positions matching TRBD1. CDR3 length: 15 amino acids. Germline V CDR1 and CDR2: LGHDT, YNNKEL (reference sequence). The V gene end was trimmed by 1 base and the J gene end by 4 bases; junction bases not matched to a gene: 5. CDR3 in DNA: TGTGCCAGCAGCCAAGGGCAGGGGGCGCGAGAGACCCAGTACTTC. It specifies CASSQGQGARETQYF.

The chain recombines TRBV29-1 with TRBJ1-2; the D gene is possibly TRBD1 (5 bases). Germline values: CDR1 SQVTM, CDR2 ANQGSEA. Trimming removed 3 bases from V and 0 bases from J, with 23 bases in between. The CDR3 extends over 18 amino acids. The CDR3 DNA sequence: TGCAGCGTTGATGGGAGGGGAACTACTTATGACTCTAACTATGGCTACACCTTC. Amino acid sequence: CSVDGRGTTYDSNYGYTF.

This chain links TRBV2 with TRBJ1-1; 9 bases are shared with TRBD1. The CDR3 has 13 amino acids. Unmatched junction bases numbered 6, after V lost 6 bases and J lost 7 bases. CDR1 and CDR2 from the germline V gene are SNHLY and FYNNEI. The CDR3 bases are TGTGCCAGCAGGGACAGGGGACTTCGTGAAGCTTTCTTT. Translation gives CASRDRGLREAFF.

The chain uses TRBV19 and TRBJ1-4, with D possibly being TRBD1 (6 bases). Germline V CDR1 and CDR2: LNHDA, SQIVND (reference sequence). The CDR3 has 16 residues. Trimming took 5 bases from V and 3 from J, leaving 16 bases between them. The CDR3, as DNA: TGTGCCAGTAGTCCCCCGGGGGGGGCGCCTAATGAAAAACTGTTTTTT. It codes for CASSPPGGAPNEKLFF.

J is TRBJ2-5 and V is TRBV11-3, with 14 bases matching TRBD2. The CDR3 spans 17 residues. Germline CDR1 SGHNT, CDR2 YENEEA. The J segment lost 5 bases and the V segment lost 3 bases, leaving 8 bases of the junction unmatched. CDR3 in DNA: TGTGCCAGCAGCTTGGGGACTAGCGGGGGTGGAGGGGAGACCCAGTACTTC. Its protein is CASSLGTSGGGGETQYF.

The chain carries TRBV7-3 and TRBJ2-3, with 13 bases aligning to TRBD2. This CDR3 is built from 18 residues. V lost 4 bases, J lost 1 base, and 8 bases stayed unmatched. CDR1 SGHTA and CDR2 FQGTGA come from the germline V gene. The CDR3 DNA reads TGTGCCAGCAGCTCTAGACTAGCGGGGGGCGTAGGCACAGATACGCAGTATTTT. This translates into CASSSRLAGGVGTDTQYF.

J is TRBJ2-1 and V is TRBV5-1; possible D gene TRBD2, 5 bases. CDR1 and CDR2 from the germline V gene are SGHRS and YFSETQ. The CDR3 runs 12 residues. The ends were cut back, 4 bases at V and 5 bases at J, with 7 bases in the middle. The CDR3 spells CASSPGNNEQFF. CDR3 nucleotide sequence: TGCGCCAGCAGCCCGGGAAACAATGAGCAGTTCTTC.

The chain carries TRBV19 and TRBJ1-5; D is unresolved. The CDR3 has 13 amino acids. V was trimmed by 4 bases and J by 2 bases, leaving 6 bases between them. Germline V gives CDR1 LNHDA, CDR2 SQIVND (reference sequence). The CDR3 spells CASSTQGNQPQHF. DNA for the CDR3: TGTGCCAGTAGTACTCAGGGCAATCAGCCCCAGCATTTT.

The J gene is TRBJ1-5, the V gene TRBV9; D is uncertain. V lost 4 bases and J 0 bases, leaving 17 bases between the germline ends. CDR3 length: 17 residues. Germline V lookup: CDR1 SGDLS, CDR2 YYNGEE. CDR3 nucleotide sequence: TGTGCCAGCAGCCCCAGTCCTGGTTACGATAGCAATCAGCCCCAGCATTTT. Translating it yields CASSPSPGYDSNQPQHF.

This CDR3 is CASRQYSYEQYF. In nucleotides, the CDR3 is TGTGCCAGCCGACAGTACTCCTACGAGCAGTACTTC. The gene calls are TRBV6-5 and TRBJ2-7, with D possibly matching TRBD1 (5 bases). Trimming left V 8 bases short and J 0 bases short, with 8 bases between. Germline assignment: CDR1 MNHEY and CDR2 SVGAGI. The CDR3 has 12 residues.

The chain carries TRBV5-6 and TRBJ2-7, with TRBD2 identical over 12 bases. Germline lookup yields CDR1 SGHDT and CDR2 YYEEEE. CDR3 size: 15 residues. With V trimmed by 4 bases and J by 3 bases, 5 bases remained unmatched. CDR3 bases: TGTGCCAGCAGCCTTGGACTAGCGGGGAACTACGAGCAGTACTTC. This sequence encodes CASSLGLAGNYEQYF.

J is TRBJ1-3 and V is TRBV7-7; the D gene is possibly TRBD1 (5 bases). The CDR3 length is 17 residues. Trimming cost V 1 base and J 0 bases, with 13 bases left between them. Germline V CDR1 and CDR2: SSHAT, FNYEAQ (reference sequence). The CDR3 region has the DNA TGTGCCAGCAGCTTAGTGGGTCCAGGGCCCTCTGGAAACACCATATATTTT. This gives the protein CASSLVGPGPSGNTIYF.

The J gene is TRBJ2-2, the V gene TRBV5-4; D might be TRBD1 (5 bases). Per the germline V gene, CDR1 is SGHNT and CDR2 is YYREEE (reference sequence). The CDR3 runs to 15 residues. Trimming cost V 0 bases and J 2 bases, with 8 bases left between them. CDR3 coding DNA: TGTGCCAGCAGCTTGGCCAGGGCCAACACCGGGGAGCTGTTTTTT. This translates into CASSLARANTGELFF.

The genes are TRBV4-1 and TRBJ1-2, with 11 bases aligning to TRBD1. CDR1 and CDR2 (germline): MGHRA, YSYEKL. Unmatched junction bases numbered 9, after V lost 6 bases and J lost 9 bases. This CDR3 spans 14 amino acids. The CDR3 here is CASSPTGQGARYTF. The CDR3 coding sequence is TGCGCCAGCAGTCCGACTGGACAGGGGGCACGCTACACCTTC.

The rearrangement joins TRBV4-3 to TRBJ1-2, with 7 bases identical to TRBD1. The germline gives CDR1 LGHNA, CDR2 YSLEER. The V gene end was trimmed by 0 bases and the J gene end by 0 bases; junction bases not matched to a gene: 7. This CDR3 is 17 amino acids long. The CDR3 spells CASSQEVRQGANYGYTF. The CDR3 DNA is TGCGCCAGCAGCCAAGAGGTTCGGCAGGGGGCTAACTATGGCTACACCTTC.